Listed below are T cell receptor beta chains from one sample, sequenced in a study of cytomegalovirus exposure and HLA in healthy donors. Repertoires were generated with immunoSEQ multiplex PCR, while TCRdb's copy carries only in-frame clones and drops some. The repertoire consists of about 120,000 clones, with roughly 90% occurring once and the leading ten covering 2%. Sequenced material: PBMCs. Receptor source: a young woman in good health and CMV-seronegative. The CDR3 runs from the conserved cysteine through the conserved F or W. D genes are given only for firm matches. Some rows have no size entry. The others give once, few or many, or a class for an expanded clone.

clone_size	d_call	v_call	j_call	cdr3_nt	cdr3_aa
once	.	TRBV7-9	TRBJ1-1	TGTGCCAGCAGCTTGCAGGCCCTCATGAACACTGAAGCTTTCTTT	CASSLQALMNTEAFF
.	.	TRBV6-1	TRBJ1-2	TGTGCCAGCAGGAATACAGGGCTCGGCTACACCTTC	CASRNTGLGYTF
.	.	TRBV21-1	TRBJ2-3	TGTGCCAGCAGCAAATATAAGGAGCGGGAGGTTCCAGATACGCAGTATTTT	CASSKYKEREVPDTQYF
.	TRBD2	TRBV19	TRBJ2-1	TGTGCCAGTAGTATGGCCAGCGGGGGGGAGCAGTTCTTC	CASSMASGGEQFF
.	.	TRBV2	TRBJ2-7	TGTGCCAGCAGTGAACGACTCACCTACGAGCAGTACTTC	CASSERLTYEQYF
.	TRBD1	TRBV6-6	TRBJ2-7	TGTGCCAGCAGTTACCTCGGACAGGGGTACGAGCAGTACTTC	CASSYLGQGYEQYF
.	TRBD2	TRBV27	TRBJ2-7	TGTGCCAGCAGTATAGGACTAGCGGGCTACGAGCAGTACTTC	CASSIGLAGYEQYF
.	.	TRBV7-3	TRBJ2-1	TGTGCCAGCAGCTCGGGACTCCTCTCCTACAATGAGCAGTTCTTC	CASSSGLLSYNEQFF
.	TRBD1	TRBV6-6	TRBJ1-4	TGTGCCAGCAGTTCAGACAGGGGCCAAACTAATGAAAAACTGTTTTTT	CASSSDRGQTNEKLFF
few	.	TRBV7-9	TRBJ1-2	TGTGCCAGCAGCTTTTGGGGGGAGAGAGACGCCTATGGCTACACCTTC	CASSFWGERDAYGYTF
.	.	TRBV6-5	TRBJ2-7	TGTGCCAGCAGTTCAGTCTACGAGCAGTACTTC	CASSSVYEQYF
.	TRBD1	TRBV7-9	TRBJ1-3	TGTGCCAGCAGCCCCGAGGCAGGGGGCGAGGGAAACACCATATATTTT	CASSPEAGGEGNTIYF
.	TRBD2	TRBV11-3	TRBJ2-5	TGTGCCAGCAGCTTAAAAACTAGCGGGAGGAGGGACTTC	CASSLKTSGRRDF
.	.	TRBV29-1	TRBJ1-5	TGCAGCGTTAGTGACAATTATAGCAATCAGCCCCAGCATTTT	CSVSDNYSNQPQHF
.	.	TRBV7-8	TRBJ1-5	TGTGCCAGCAGCTTAGCGCAGGATCAGCCCCAGCATTTT	CASSLAQDQPQHF
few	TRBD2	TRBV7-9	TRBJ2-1	TGTGCCAGCAGCTTAGGCCCCGGGCTAGCGGGGGTTTACAATGAGCAGTTCTTC	CASSLGPGLAGVYNEQFF
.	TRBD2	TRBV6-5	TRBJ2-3	TGTGCCAGCAGTTATAAAGCGGGAGGCCCAGATACGCAGTATTTT	CASSYKAGGPDTQYF
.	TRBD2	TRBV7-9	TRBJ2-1	TGTGCCATCCTAAAGGGGAGGGCGGTCAGGGTGAATGAGCAGTTCTTC	CAILKGRAVRVNEQFF